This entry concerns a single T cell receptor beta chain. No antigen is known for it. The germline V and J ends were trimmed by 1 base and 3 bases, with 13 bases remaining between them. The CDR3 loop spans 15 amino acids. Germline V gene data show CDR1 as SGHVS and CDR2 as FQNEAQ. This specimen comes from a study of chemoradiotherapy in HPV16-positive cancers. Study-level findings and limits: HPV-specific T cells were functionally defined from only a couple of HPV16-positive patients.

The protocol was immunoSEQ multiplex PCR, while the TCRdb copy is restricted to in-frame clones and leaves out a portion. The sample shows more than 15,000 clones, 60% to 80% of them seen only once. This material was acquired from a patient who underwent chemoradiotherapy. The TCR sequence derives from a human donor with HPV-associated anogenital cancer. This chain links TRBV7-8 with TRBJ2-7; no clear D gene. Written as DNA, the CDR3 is TGTGCCAGCAGCTTAGAGTCTAGTGGGCTCTACGAGCAGTACTTC. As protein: CASSLESSGLYEQYF.